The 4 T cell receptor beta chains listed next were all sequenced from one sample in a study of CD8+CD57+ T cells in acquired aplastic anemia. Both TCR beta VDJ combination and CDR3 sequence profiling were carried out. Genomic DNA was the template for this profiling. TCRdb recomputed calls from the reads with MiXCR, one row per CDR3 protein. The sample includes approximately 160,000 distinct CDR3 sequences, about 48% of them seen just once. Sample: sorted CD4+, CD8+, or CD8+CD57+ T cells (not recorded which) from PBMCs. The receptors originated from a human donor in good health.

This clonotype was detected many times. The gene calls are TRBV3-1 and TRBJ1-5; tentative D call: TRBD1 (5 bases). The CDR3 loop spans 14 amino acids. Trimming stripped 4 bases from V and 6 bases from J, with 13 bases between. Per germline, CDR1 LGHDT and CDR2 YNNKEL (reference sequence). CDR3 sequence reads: CASSLRQGGQPQHF. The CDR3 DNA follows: TGTGCCAGCAGCCTCAGGCAGGGTGGTCAGCCCCAGCATTTT. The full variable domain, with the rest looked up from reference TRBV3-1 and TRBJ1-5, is DTAVSQTPKYLVTQMGNDKSIKCEQNLGHDTMYWYKQDSKKFLKIMFSYNNKELIINETVPNRFSPKSPDKAHLNLHINSLELGDSAVYFCASSLRQGGQPQHFGDGTRLSIL.

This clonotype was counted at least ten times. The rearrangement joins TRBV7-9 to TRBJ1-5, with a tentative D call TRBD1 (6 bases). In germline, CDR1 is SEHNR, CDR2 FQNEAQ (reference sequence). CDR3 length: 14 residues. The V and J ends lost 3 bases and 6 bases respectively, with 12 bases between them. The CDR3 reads CASSFPGQGQPQHF. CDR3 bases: TGTGCCAGCAGCTTCCCGGGACAAGGTCAGCCCCAGCATTTT.

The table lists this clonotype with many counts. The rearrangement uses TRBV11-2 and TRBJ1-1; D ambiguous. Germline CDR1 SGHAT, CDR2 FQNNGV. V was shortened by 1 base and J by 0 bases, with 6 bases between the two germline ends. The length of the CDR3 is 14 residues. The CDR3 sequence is CASSLAIVNTEAFF. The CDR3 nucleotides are TGTGCCAGCAGCTTAGCCATAGTGAACACTGAAGCTTTCTTT.

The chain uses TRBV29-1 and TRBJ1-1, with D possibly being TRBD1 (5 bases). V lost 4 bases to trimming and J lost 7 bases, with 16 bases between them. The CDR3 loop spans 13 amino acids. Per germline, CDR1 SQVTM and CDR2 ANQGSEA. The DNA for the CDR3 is TGCAGCGTTGGTTGGGACTACTACCTTGAAGCTTTCTTT. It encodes CSVGWDYYLEAFF.